This TCR beta chain was captured by sequencing in a study of T cell responses to AZD1222 COVID-19 vaccine. Findings of the study overall: Mostly white British, mostly female donors; authors suggested clonal diversity may be underestimated.

Germline V gene data show CDR1 as MDHEN and CDR2 as SYDVKM. There are 11 residues in the CDR3. V lost 3 bases and J 6 bases, leaving 2 bases between the germline ends. The table came from immunoSEQ multiplex PCR; TCRdb's copy has only in-frame clones and leaves some out. The sample records approximately 50,000 clones, less than 90% being singletons. Details on this clone: Its antigen remains unidentified.

The specimen comprised peripheral blood, sampled 28 days after the second AZD1222 dose. V and J are TRBV28 and TRBJ1-4, with unresolved D. This clonotype originated in an adult who received the AZD1222 COVID-19 vaccine. The CDR3 spells CASSFYEKLFF. The CDR3 nucleotides read TGTGCCAGCAGTTTTTATGAAAAACTGTTTTTT.